The rows below give T cell receptor beta chains drawn from one sample of a study of blood T cells in healthy people across ages. TCRdb reprocessed the 5' RACE reads via MiXCR and lists one record per CDR3 protein. The sample holds over 1,200,000 distinct CDR3 sequences, 55% to 75% seen once. Specimen: blood. Source of these receptors: a man in his late teens or twenties in good health. CDR3s include the opening cysteine and the closing phenylalanine or tryptophan. D genes are given only for firm matches. Clone size is not always given. Where it is, it says once, few, many or a class for expanded clones.

>TRBJ1-4|TRBV28|.|.
TGTGCCAGCAGCCTCAGTCCAGCGATTAATGAAAAACTGTTTTTT
CASSLSPAINEKLFF
>TRBJ2-7|TRBV27|TRBD1|few
TGTGCCAGCAGTTTATTGGACGGGACAGATGGTTTCGAGCAGTACTTC
CASSLLDGTDGFEQYF
>TRBJ2-4|TRBV20-1|.|.
TGCAGTGCTAGAGGGGACGCGGACTCCAAAAACATTCAGTACTTC
CSARGDADSKNIQYF
>TRBJ2-3|TRBV4-3|.|.
TGCGCCAGCAGCCAAGACGCGTTTGGGGGGCACACAGATACGCAGTATTTT
CASSQDAFGGHTDTQYF
>TRBJ1-6|TRBV20-1|.|.
TGCAGTGCTAGAGAACGGGAGGAGGACCGCTCCTATAATTCACCCCTCCACTTT
CSAREREEDRSYNSPLHF
>TRBJ2-5|TRBV3-1|.|.
TGTGCCAGCAGCCAAGTGCTGGAATCTCAAGAGACCCAGTACTTC
CASSQVLESQETQYF
>TRBJ2-2|TRBV15|.|.
TGTGCCACCACAGACGGGTCTACGAACACCGGGGAGCTGTTTTTT
CATTDGSTNTGELFF
>TRBJ2-7|TRBV10-3|.|.
TGTGCCATCAGTGATAAGGACTACGAGCAGTACTTC
CAISDKDYEQYF
>TRBJ2-7|TRBV7-2|.|.
TGTGCCAGCAGCTTCCGGGGTGATTACGAGCAGTACTTC
CASSFRGDYEQYF
>TRBJ1-2|TRBV7-2|.|.
TGTGCCAGCAGCGACCAAAACAGGGCTGGCTACACCTTC
CASSDQNRAGYTF
>TRBJ2-5|TRBV29-1|.|once
TGCAGCGTTGAAAAGGGTCCAGAGACCCAGTACTTC
CSVEKGPETQYF
>TRBJ2-7|TRBV7-9|.|.
TGTGCCAGCAGCGGGACTCAGGGTTACGAGCAGTACTTC
CASSGTQGYEQYF
>TRBJ2-3|TRBV20-1|.|.
TGCAGTGCTAGCTCTATGGTTTCTGGGTTCGATGCAGATACGCAGTATTTT
CSASSMVSGFDADTQYF
>TRBJ2-4|TRBV5-1|.|few
TGCGCCAGCAGCTTGGCCAGGACGGGAGACGGCAAAAACATTCAGTACTTC
CASSLARTGDGKNIQYF
>TRBJ2-4|TRBV20-1|.|.
TGCAGTGCTAGAGATATTAGTAGCCAAAACATTCAGTACTTC
CSARDISSQNIQYF
>TRBJ2-1|TRBV27|.|.
TGTGCCAGCGGATTTAGGGGAAGCGAGCAGTTCTTC
CASGFRGSEQFF
>TRBJ2-7|TRBV7-8|TRBD1|.
TGTGCCAGCAGCTTAGGGGACAGGGTGAGCTCCTACGAGCAGTACTTC
CASSLGDRVSSYEQYF
>TRBJ1-2|TRBV6-5|.|.
TGTGCCAGCAGCCCTCCCCCTGACACGCCAGACTATGGCTACACCTTC
CASSPPPDTPDYGYTF
>TRBJ1-2|TRBV6-6|.|.
TGTGCCAGCAGTTACCGGGGGGGTTGCACCTTC
CASSYRGGCTF
>TRBJ2-7|TRBV7-2|TRBD2|.
TGTGCCAGCAGCGCTAGCGGGGACCGCTACGAGCAGTACTTC
CASSASGDRYEQYF
>TRBJ2-5|TRBV3-1|.|.
TGTGCCAGCAGCCCGAACCCCCTAGGCCAAGAGACCCGGTACTTC
CASSPNPLGQETRYF
>TRBJ2-7|TRBV4-2|TRBD1|few
TGTGCCAGCCAGGGGACAGGGGGCTACGAGCAGTACTTC
CASQGTGGYEQYF
>TRBJ2-7|TRBV2|.|.
TGTGCCACACGGAACAGGGGGGGTGTGTACGAGCAGTACTTC
CATRNRGGVYEQYF
>TRBJ2-3|TRBV9|TRBD2|few
TGTGCCAGCAGCGTAAGGACGGGGGGTCTCACAGATACGCAGTATTTT
CASSVRTGGLTDTQYF